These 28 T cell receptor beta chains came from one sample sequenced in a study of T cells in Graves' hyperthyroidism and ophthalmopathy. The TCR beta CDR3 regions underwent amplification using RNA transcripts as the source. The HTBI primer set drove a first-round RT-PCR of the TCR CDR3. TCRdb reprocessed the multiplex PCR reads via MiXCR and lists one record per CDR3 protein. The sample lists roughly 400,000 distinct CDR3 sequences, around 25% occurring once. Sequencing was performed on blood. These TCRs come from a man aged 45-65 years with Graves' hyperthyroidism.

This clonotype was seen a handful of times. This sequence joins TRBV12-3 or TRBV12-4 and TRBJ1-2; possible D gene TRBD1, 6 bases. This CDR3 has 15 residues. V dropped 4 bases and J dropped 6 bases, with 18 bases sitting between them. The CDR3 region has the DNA TGTGCCAGCAGTTCCGCCAGCAGGGGTAGGGATGGCTACACCTTC. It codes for CASSSASRGRDGYTF.

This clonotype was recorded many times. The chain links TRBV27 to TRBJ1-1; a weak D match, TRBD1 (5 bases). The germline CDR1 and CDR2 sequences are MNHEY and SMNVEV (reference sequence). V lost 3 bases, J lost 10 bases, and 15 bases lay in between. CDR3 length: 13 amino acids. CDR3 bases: TGTGCCAGCAGTTTGGGGGATTTCACTCGAGCTTTCTTT. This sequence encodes CASSLGDFTRAFF.

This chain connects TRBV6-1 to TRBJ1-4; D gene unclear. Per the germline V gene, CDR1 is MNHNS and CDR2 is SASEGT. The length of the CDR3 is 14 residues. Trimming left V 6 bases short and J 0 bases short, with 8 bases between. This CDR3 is CASRLASTNEKLFF. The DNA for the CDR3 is TGTGCCAGCAGATTGGCCTCAACTAATGAAAAACTGTTTTTT.

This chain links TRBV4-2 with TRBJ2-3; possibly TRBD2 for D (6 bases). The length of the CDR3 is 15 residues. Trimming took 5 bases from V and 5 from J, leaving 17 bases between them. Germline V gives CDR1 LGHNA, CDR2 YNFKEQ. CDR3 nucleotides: TGTGCCAGCAGCTCCGGGAGAAACATAGGAGATACGCAGTATTTT. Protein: CASSSGRNIGDTQYF.

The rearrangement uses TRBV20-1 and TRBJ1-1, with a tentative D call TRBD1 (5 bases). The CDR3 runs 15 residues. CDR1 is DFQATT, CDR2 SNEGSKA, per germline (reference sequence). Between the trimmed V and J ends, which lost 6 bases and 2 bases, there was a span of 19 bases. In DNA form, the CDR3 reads TGCAGTGCAACAATCGCAGGGCACCCAAACACTGAAGCTTTCTTT. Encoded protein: CSATIAGHPNTEAFF.

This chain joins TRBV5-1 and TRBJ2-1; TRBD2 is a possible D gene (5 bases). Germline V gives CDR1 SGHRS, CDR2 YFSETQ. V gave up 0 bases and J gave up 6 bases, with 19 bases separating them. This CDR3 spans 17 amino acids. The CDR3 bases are TGCGCCAGCAGCTTGGTGCCTCCGGGAAGAGGTGTCAATGAGCAGTTCTTC. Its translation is CASSLVPPGRGVNEQFF.

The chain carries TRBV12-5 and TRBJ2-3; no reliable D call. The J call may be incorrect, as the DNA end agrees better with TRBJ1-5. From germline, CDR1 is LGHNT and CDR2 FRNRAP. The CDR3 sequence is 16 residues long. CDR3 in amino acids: CASVPTSGRSTDTQHF. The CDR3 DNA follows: TGTGCTAGTGTCCCGACTAGCGGGAGGAGCACAGATACGCAGCATTTT.

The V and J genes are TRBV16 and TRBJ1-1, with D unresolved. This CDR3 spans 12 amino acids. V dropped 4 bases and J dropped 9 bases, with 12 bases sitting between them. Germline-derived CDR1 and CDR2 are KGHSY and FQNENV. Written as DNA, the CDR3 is TGTGCCAGCAGCCCCCCGCTTCTTCAAGCTTTCTTT. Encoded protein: CASSPPLLQAFF.

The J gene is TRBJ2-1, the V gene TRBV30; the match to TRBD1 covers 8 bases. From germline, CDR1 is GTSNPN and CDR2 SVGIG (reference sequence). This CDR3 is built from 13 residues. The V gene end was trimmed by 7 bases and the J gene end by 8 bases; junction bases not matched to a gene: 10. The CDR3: CASARQGPHEQFF. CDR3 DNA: TGTGCCTCCGCCAGACAGGGGCCCCATGAGCAGTTCTTC.

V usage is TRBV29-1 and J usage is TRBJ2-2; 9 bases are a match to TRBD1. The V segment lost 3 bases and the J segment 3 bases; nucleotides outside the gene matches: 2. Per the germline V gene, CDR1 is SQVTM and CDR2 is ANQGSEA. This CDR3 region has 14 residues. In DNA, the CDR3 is TGCAGCGTTGATGGACAGGGGTACACCGGGGAGCTGTTTTTT. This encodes CSVDGQGYTGELFF.

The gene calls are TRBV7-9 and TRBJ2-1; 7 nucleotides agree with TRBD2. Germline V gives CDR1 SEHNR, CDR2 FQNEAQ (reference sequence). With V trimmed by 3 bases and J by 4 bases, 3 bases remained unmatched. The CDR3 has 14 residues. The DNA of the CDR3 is TGTGCCAGCAGCTTCGCGGGAGTGTACAATGAGCAGTTCTTC. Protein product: CASSFAGVYNEQFF.

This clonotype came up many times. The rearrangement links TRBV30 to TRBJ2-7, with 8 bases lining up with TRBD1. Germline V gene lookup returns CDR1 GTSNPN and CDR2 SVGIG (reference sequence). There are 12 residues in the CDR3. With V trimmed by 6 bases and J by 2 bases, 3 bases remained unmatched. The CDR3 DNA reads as TGTGCCTGTGGACAGGGCGCCTACGAGCAGTACTTC. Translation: CACGQGAYEQYF.

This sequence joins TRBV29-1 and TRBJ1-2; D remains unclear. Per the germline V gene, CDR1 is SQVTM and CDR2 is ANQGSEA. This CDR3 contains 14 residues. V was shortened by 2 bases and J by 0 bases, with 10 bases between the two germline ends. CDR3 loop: CSVEKTDPNYGYTF. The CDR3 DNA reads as TGCAGCGTTGAAAAGACGGACCCTAACTATGGCTACACCTTC.

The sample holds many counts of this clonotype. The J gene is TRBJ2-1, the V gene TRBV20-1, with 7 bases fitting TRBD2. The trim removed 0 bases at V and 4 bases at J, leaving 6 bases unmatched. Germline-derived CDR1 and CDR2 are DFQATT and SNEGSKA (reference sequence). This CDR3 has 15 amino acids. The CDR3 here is CSARDLGRRYNEQFF. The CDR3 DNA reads TGCAGTGCTAGAGATCTCGGGAGGAGATACAATGAGCAGTTCTTC.

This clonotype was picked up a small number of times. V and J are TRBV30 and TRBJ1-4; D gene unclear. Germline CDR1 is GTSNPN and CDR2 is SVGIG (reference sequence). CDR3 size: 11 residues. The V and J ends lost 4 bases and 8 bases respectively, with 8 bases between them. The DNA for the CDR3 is TGTGCCTGGAACCTACAGGAAAAACTGTTTTTT. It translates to CAWNLQEKLFF.

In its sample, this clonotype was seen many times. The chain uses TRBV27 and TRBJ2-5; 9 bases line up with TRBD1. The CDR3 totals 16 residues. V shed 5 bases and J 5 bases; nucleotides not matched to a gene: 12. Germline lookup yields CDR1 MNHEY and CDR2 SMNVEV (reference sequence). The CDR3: CASSTLKQGASETQYF. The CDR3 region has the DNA TGTGCCAGCAGTACCTTAAAACAGGGGGCATCGGAGACCCAGTACTTC.

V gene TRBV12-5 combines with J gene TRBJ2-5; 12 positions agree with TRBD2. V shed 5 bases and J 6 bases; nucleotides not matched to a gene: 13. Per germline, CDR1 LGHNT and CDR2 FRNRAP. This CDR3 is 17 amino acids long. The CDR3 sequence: CASGPGGLAGLAKTQYF. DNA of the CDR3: TGTGCTAGTGGTCCGGGTGGACTAGCGGGACTCGCAAAGACCCAGTACTTC.

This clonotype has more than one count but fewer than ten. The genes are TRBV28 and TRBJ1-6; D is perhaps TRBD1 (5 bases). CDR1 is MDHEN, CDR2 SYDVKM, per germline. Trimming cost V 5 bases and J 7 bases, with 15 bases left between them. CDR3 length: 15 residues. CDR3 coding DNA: TGTGCCAGCAGTCTCGAGGGGTTCGACAATTCACCCCTCCACTTT. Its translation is CASSLEGFDNSPLHF.

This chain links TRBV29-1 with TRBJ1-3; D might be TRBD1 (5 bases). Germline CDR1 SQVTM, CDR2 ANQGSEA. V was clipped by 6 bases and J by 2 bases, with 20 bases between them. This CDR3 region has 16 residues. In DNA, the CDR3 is TGCAGCGTCCTGGGGTTGAGCGGGACTACTGGAAACACCATATATTTT. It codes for CSVLGLSGTTGNTIYF.

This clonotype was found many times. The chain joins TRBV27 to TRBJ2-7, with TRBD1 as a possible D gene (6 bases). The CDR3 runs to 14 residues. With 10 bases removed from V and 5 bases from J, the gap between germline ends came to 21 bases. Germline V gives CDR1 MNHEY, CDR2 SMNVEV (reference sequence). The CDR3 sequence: CATKDSTFRDEQYF. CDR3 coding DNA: TGTGCCACCAAGGACAGTACTTTCCGCGACGAGCAGTACTTC.

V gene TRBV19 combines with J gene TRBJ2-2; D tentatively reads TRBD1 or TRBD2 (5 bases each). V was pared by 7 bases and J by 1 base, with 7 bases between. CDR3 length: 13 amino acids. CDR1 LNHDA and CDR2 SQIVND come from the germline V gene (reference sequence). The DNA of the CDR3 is TGTGCCAGTAAGGGACGGAACACCGGGGAGCTGTTTTTT. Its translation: CASKGRNTGELFF.

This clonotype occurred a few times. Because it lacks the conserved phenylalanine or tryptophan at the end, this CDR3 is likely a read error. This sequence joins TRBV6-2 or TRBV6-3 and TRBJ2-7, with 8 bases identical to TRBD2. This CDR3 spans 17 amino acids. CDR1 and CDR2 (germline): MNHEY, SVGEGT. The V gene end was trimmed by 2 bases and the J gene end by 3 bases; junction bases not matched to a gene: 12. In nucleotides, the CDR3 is TGTGCCAGCAGTTACCGACCCGTAGCTAGCGGGTACTACGAGCAGTACCTC. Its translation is CASSYRPVASGYYEQYL.

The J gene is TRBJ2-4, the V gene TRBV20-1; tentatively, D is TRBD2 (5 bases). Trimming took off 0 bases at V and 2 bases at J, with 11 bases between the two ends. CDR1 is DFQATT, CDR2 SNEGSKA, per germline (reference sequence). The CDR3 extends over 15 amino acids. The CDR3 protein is CSARDQGSPKNIQYF. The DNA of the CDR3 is TGCAGTGCTAGAGATCAAGGGAGCCCCAAAAACATTCAGTACTTC.

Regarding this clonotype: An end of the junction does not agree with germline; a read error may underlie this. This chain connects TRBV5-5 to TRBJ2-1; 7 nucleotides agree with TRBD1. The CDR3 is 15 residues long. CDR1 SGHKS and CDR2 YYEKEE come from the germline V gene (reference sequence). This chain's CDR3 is CAGSYTGDLNNEQFF. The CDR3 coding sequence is TGTGCCGGCAGCTACACAGGGGACCTTAACAATGAGCAGTTCTTC.

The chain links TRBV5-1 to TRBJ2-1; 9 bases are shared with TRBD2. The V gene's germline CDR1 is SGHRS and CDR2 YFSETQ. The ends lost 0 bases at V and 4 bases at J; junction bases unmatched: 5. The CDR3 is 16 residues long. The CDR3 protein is CASSLEPSGKYNEQFF. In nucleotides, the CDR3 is TGCGCCAGCAGCTTGGAACCTAGCGGGAAATACAATGAGCAGTTCTTC.

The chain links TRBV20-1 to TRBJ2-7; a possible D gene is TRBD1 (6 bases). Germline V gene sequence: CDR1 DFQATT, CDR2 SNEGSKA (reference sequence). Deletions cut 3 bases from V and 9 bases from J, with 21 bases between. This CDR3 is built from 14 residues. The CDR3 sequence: CSASRTDGPMGQYF. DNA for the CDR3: TGCAGTGCTAGTCGGACAGATGGTCCGATGGGGCAGTACTTC.

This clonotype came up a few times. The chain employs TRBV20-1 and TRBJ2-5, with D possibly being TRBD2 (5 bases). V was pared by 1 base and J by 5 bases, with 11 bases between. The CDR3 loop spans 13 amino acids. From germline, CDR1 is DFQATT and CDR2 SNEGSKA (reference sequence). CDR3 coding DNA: TGCAGTGCTAGAGCTGAGGGCCGGGAGACCCAGTACTTC. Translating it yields CSARAEGRETQYF.

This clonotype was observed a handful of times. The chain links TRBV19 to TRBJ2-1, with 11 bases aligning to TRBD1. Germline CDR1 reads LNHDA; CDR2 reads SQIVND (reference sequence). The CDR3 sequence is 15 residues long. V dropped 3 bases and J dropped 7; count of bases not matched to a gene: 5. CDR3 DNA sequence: TGTGCCAGTAGTATCGGACAGGGGGCATGGAATGAGCAGTTCTTC. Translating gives CASSIGQGAWNEQFF.